The TCR beta chain under discussion was sequenced for a study of cytomegalovirus exposure and HLA in healthy donors. The study's findings and limits: A list of more than 150 TCR beta chains associated with cytomegalovirus was given. For most TCR beta V segments, an earlier analysis put the productive rate at about 90% or about 30% of the time. According to reports, the classifier identified cytomegalovirus status with high specificity and sensitivity. In a later analysis, common viral pathogens appeared linked to several of the most significant clusters.

There are a few counts of this clone. What it binds is unknown. The PCR had 60 Vbeta and 13 Jbeta primers. Profiling relied on immunoSEQ multiplex PCR, and the TCRdb table lists in-frame clones only, not all of them. The profile shows around 280,000 clones, around 90% of them singletons. Germline V gene sequence: CDR1 LNHDA, CDR2 SQIVND (reference sequence). The trim removed 3 bases at V and 5 bases at J, leaving 5 bases unmatched. The CDR3 is 14 amino acids. The clonotype originates from a young woman in good health and CMV-seronegative. The chain recombines TRBV19 with TRBJ2-5, with 8 bases identical to TRBD1. The sample consisted of PBMCs. CDR3 region: CASSMAGGWETQYF. The CDR3, as DNA: TGTGCCAGTAGTATGGCAGGGGGCTGGGAGACCCAGTACTTC.